This T cell receptor beta chain was retrieved from a study of cytomegalovirus exposure and HLA in healthy donors. Study-wide background: Approximately 81% of more than 300 genotyped donors fell in the Caucasian-associated ancestry cluster.

Everyone who donated was a healthy bone marrow donor. This clone appeared once. No antigen is known for it. PCR primers comprised 60 Vbeta and 13 Jbeta primers. TCRdb's copy holds only in-frame clones and misses some; the assay was immunoSEQ multiplex PCR. Counted here are about 130,000 clones, about 81% occurring once; the ten biggest clones make up roughly 0.99%. Study-wide results and caveats: A later analysis reportedly found that, within productive TCRs, an Asian-associated ancestry cluster had fewer N-insertions than the mean observed across the roughly 700 donors.

The sequenced material came from PBMCs. This clonotype was obtained from a woman under 40 in good health and CMV-seronegative.

The DNA for the CDR3 is TGCGCCAGCACGGTGAACACTGAAGCTTTCTTT. The encoded protein is CASTVNTEAFF. The chain combines TRBV5-1 with TRBJ1-1; D gene ambiguous. CDR1 is SGHRS, CDR2 YFSETQ, per germline. Trimming removed 6 bases from V and 0 bases from J, with 3 bases in between. The CDR3 covers 11 residues.